The 3 T cell receptor beta chains listed next were all sequenced from one sample in a study of blood T cells in healthy people across ages. Alongside a J-beta primer mix, a sample-barcoded 5' primer served in a second PCR lasting roughly 7 to 11 cycles. TCRdb itself ran the 5' RACE reads through MiXCR, one entry per CDR3 protein. The sample has roughly 790,000 distinct CDR3 sequences, 35% to 45% seen once. The sample comprised blood. The receptors shown here come from a woman in her sixties or seventies in good health.

The V call is TRBV20-1, the J call TRBJ2-1; 10 bases align to TRBD2. The CDR3 is 17 amino acids. Germline trimming cut 0 bases from V and 7 bases from J; bases unmatched to any gene: 12. Per the germline V gene, CDR1 is DFQATT and CDR2 is SNEGSKA (reference sequence). The CDR3 sequence: CSARDVTGLASFNEQFF. The CDR3 DNA reads TGCAGTGCTAGAGATGTGACGGGACTAGCGTCATTTAATGAGCAGTTCTTC.

This clonotype was found many times. The rearrangement uses TRBV7-6 and TRBJ2-5, with D uncertain. The CDR3 sequence is 16 residues long. The V end lost 4 bases, the J end lost 2 bases, and 17 bases lay between the germline ends. Germline assignment: CDR1 SGHVS and CDR2 FNYEAQ. The CDR3 spells CASSWLGRSAQETQYF. The DNA for the CDR3 is TGTGCCAGCAGCTGGCTAGGGCGGTCAGCTCAAGAGACCCAGTACTTC.

This chain joins TRBV12-3 or TRBV12-4 and TRBJ2-7; D might be TRBD1 (5 bases). CDR3 size: 15 residues. In DNA, the CDR3 is TGTGCTAACCACCACAGTAGGGGAAATTCCTACGAGCAGTACTTC. Encoded protein: CANHHSRGNSYEQYF.